What follows are 23 T cell receptor beta chains derived from one specimen sequenced in a study of T cell repertoires in cytomegalovirus infection. MiXCR was run by TCRdb on the reads, yielding one entry per CDR3 protein. The table shows roughly 720,000 distinct CDR3 sequences, with about 40% occurring only once. The sequenced sample was PBMCs. These receptors all stem from a human donor in good health (CMV status not recorded). Some clones in this sample may be carry-over from other donors' samples.

On this clonotype: The final CDR3 position lacks the conserved phenylalanine or tryptophan, pointing to a likely read error. J is TRBJ2-1 and V is TRBV12-3 or TRBV12-4; 8 nucleotides align to TRBD2. V trimming: 5 bases; J trimming: 6 bases; junction bases outside the gene matches: 9. The CDR3 sequence is 15 residues long. CDR3 region: CASSPAGEAFNEQFS. The CDR3 region has the DNA TGTGCCAGCAGTCCAGCGGGAGAGGCCTTCAATGAGCAGTTCTCC.

The sample holds many counts of this clonotype. The chain recombines TRBV7-8 with TRBJ2-6; D might be TRBD1 (6 bases). The CDR3 runs to 18 residues. Germline loops: CDR1 SGHVS, CDR2 FQNEAQ. Deletions cut 3 bases from V and 0 bases from J, with 15 bases between. For the CDR3, the DNA is TGTGCCAGCAGCTTTTGGGACAAAGCGAGCTCTGGGGCCAACGTCCTGACTTTC. Its protein is CASSFWDKASSGANVLTF.

The table lists this clonotype with a few counts. The rearrangement links TRBV28 to TRBJ2-7, with TRBD2 identical over 10 bases. CDR1 and CDR2 (germline): MDHEN, SYDVKM. Trimming at V came to 7 bases and at J to 5 bases, leaving 8 bases not matched to a gene. The CDR3 loop spans 14 amino acids. CDR3 coding DNA: TGTGCCAGCATCCTTAGCGGGGGGCCAAACGAGCAGTACTTC. Amino acid sequence: CASILSGGPNEQYF.

This clonotype occurred a few times. The chain couples TRBV7-6 to TRBJ2-1; no reliable D call. Germline V CDR1 and CDR2: SGHVS, FNYEAQ. With 4 bases removed from V and 2 bases from J, the gap between germline ends came to 6 bases. The CDR3 is 13 residues long. As DNA, the CDR3 is TGTGCCAGCAGCTATCAAGCCTACAATGAGCAGTTCTTC. Protein product: CASSYQAYNEQFF.

There are many counts of this clonotype. The chain is built from TRBV7-2 and TRBJ1-2; D remains unclear. Trimming shortened V by 6 bases and J by 6 bases, and 14 bases separated the two germline ends. The germline CDR1 and CDR2 sequences are SGHTA and FQGNSA. The CDR3 spans 13 residues. CDR3 in amino acids: CASSPRRGNGYTF. CDR3 nucleotides: TGTGCCAGCAGTCCCCGACGGGGAAATGGCTACACCTTC.

This clonotype has only a few counts. The chain couples TRBV5-1 to TRBJ1-2; no definite D call. This CDR3 is 14 amino acids long. V shed 0 bases and J shed 7 bases, with 13 bases lying between them. CDR1 is SGHRS, CDR2 YFSETQ, per germline. DNA of the CDR3: TGCGCCAGCAGCTTGGCTTCCAGAGAGCCTGGCTACACCTTC. It codes for CASSLASREPGYTF. The whole variable domain, remainder taken from reference TRBV5-1 and TRBJ1-2, is KAGVTQTPRYLIKTRGQQVTLSCSPISGHRSVSWYQQTPGQGLQFLFEYFSETQRNKGNFPGRFSGRQFSNSRSEMNVSTLELGDSALYLCASSLASREPGYTFGSGTRLTVV.

This clonotype has a handful of counts. This chain connects TRBV12-3 or TRBV12-4 to TRBJ1-1; unclear D gene. This CDR3 has 15 amino acids. The V end was cut by 4 bases, the J end by 5 bases, with 17 bases between. The CDR3 nucleotides read TGTGCCAGCAGTTCCGGCGGTTTTTTCTTGACTGAAGCTTTCTTT. Protein: CASSSGGFFLTEAFF.

This rearrangement joins TRBV7-9 to TRBJ1-1; tentative D call: TRBD1 (5 bases). Looked up from germline, CDR1 is SEHNR and CDR2 is FQNEAQ (reference sequence). This CDR3 is 15 amino acids long. With 5 bases removed from V and 0 bases from J, the gap between germline ends came to 13 bases. The CDR3 loop reads CASSSDRLLNTEAFF. CDR3 bases: TGTGCCAGCAGCAGCGACAGACTCTTGAACACTGAAGCTTTCTTT.

V and J are TRBV27 and TRBJ2-7; TRBD1 matches 7 bases. Germline assignment: CDR1 MNHEY and CDR2 SMNVEV (reference sequence). V lost 4 bases, J lost 3 bases, and 15 bases stayed unmatched. The CDR3 is made up of 17 amino acids. CDR3 residues: CASSSHSGTETYYEQYF. The CDR3 DNA sequence: TGTGCCAGCAGTTCCCATTCCGGGACAGAGACGTACTACGAGCAGTACTTC.

The chain uses TRBV7-3 and TRBJ1-1; tentatively, D is TRBD1 (5 bases). Trimming left V 0 bases short and J 1 base short, with 12 bases between. The CDR3 loop spans 16 amino acids. The germline V gene has CDR1 SGHTA and CDR2 FQGTGA. The CDR3 DNA is TGTGCCAGCAGCTTAACGTCGAGACAGCGGAACACTGAAGCTTTCTTT. This encodes CASSLTSRQRNTEAFF.

The chain has TRBV5-1 and TRBJ2-1; tentatively, D is TRBD1 or TRBD2 (5 bases each). Trimming pared 4 bases from V and 1 base from J, leaving 15 bases between. The CDR3 covers 16 residues. Germline V lookup: CDR1 SGHRS, CDR2 YFSETQ. CDR3 in DNA: TGCGCCAGCAGCCACGGTTGGTGGGGGTCCTACAATGAGCAGTTCTTC. Amino acid sequence: CASSHGWWGSYNEQFF.

The gene calls are TRBV19 and TRBJ1-1; TRBD1 matches 7 bases. V was clipped by 5 bases and J by 1 base; unmatched bases: 10. This CDR3 comprises 16 residues. The V gene's germline CDR1 is LNHDA and CDR2 SQIVND (reference sequence). CDR3 coding DNA: TGTGCCAGTAGTGCAGAACTGCGGACAGGGAACACTGAAGCTTTCTTT. This sequence encodes CASSAELRTGNTEAFF.

This clonotype is a singleton in its sample. This rearrangement joins TRBV19 to TRBJ1-2; D uncertain. The CDR3 is 12 residues long. Germline CDR1 and CDR2: LNHDA and SQIVND (reference sequence). The V end lost 5 bases, the J end lost 4 bases, and 8 bases lay between the germline ends. The CDR3 reads CASSSRSYGYTF. CDR3 sequence (DNA): TGTGCCAGTAGTTCCCGGTCCTATGGCTACACCTTC. Supplemented by reference TRBV19 and TRBJ1-2, the full variable domain reads DGGITQSPKYLFRKEGQNVTLSCEQNLNHDAMYWYRQDPGQGLRLIYYSQIVNDFQKGDIAEGYSVSREKKESFPLTVTSAQKNPTAFYLCASSSRSYGYTFGSGTRLTVV.

V gene TRBV6-1 combines with J gene TRBJ2-3, with TRBD2 matching over 9 bases. The germline CDR1 and CDR2 sequences are MNHNS and SASEGT. Trimming cost V 4 bases and J 4 bases; bases outside gene matches: 6. The length of the CDR3 is 15 residues. This CDR3 reads CASSALSGGSDTQYF. The CDR3 DNA is TGTGCCAGCAGTGCCCTTAGCGGGGGATCAGATACGCAGTATTTT.

The J gene is TRBJ2-1, the V gene TRBV27; D unresolved. Germline V gives CDR1 MNHEY, CDR2 SMNVEV (reference sequence). CDR3 length: 13 amino acids. V was pared by 7 bases and J by 6 bases, with 13 bases between. The CDR3 nucleotides are TGTGCCAGCATCGGCGCACCGCTCAATGAGCAGTTCTTC. Translation gives CASIGAPLNEQFF.

This rearrangement joins TRBV11-2 to TRBJ2-2; D unresolved. The CDR3 extends over 14 amino acids. Per germline, CDR1 SGHAT and CDR2 FQNNGV. V was shortened by 5 bases and J by 2 bases, with 9 bases between the two germline ends. CDR3 amino acids: CASSQSLNTGELFF. For the CDR3, the DNA is TGTGCCAGCAGCCAGTCCCTCAACACCGGGGAGCTGTTTTTT.

This chain links TRBV24-1 with TRBJ1-2; 8 nucleotides line up with TRBD1. V was pared by 9 bases and J by 8 bases, with 7 bases of the junction left unmatched. CDR1 KGHDR and CDR2 SFDVKD come from the germline V gene. The CDR3 contains 12 residues. The CDR3 protein is CATFGQGGGYTF. Written as DNA, the CDR3 is TGTGCCACCTTCGGACAGGGCGGCGGCTACACCTTC.

This clonotype was counted ten times or more. This chain links TRBV7-2 with TRBJ1-1; D is uncertain. This CDR3 comprises 15 residues. In germline, CDR1 is SGHTA, CDR2 FQGNSA. The V and J ends lost 3 bases and 4 bases respectively, with 15 bases between them. CDR3 DNA sequence: TGTGCCAGCAGCTTGTCTCCGGGTACGACCACTGAAGCTTTCTTT. Protein product: CASSLSPGTTTEAFF.

Of note for this clonotype: This is likely a read error, given that the CDR3 carries no conserved phenylalanine or tryptophan at its end. This chain joins TRBV27 and TRBJ2-7, with D perhaps matching TRBD2 (5 bases). CDR1 and CDR2 from the germline V gene are MNHEY and SMNVEV (reference sequence). The CDR3 covers 14 residues. V gave up 6 bases and J gave up 0 bases, with 12 bases separating them. CDR3 coding DNA: TGTGCCAGCAGATGGACTTCCAGCTCCTACGAGCAGTACTTA. Protein: CASRWTSSSYEQYL.

This clonotype was seen more than once but under ten times. The V gene is TRBV12-3 or TRBV12-4, the J gene TRBJ2-1, with D perhaps matching TRBD1 (5 bases). V gave up 7 bases and J gave up 8 bases, with 15 bases separating them. The CDR3 sequence is 13 residues long. In nucleotides, the CDR3 is TGTGCCAGCACCCGAGACTGGGGCGATGAGCAGTTCTTC. This codes for CASTRDWGDEQFF.

Only a few counts were recorded for this clonotype. The CDR3 DNA sequence: TGTGCCAGCAGCCCGTCTCTAGGCACAGATACGCAGTATTTT. It specifies CASSPSLGTDTQYF. J is TRBJ2-3 and V is TRBV7-9; no definite D call. V dropped 5 bases and J dropped 1 base, with 10 bases sitting between them. The germline gives CDR1 SEHNR, CDR2 FQNEAQ (reference sequence). CDR3 length equals 14 residues. Complete variable domain (other parts from reference TRBV7-9 and TRBJ2-3): DTGVSQNPRHKITKRGQNVTFRCDPISEHNRLYWYRQTLGQGPEFLTYFQNEAQLEKSRLLSDRFSAERPKGSFSTLEIQRTEQGDSAMYLCASSPSLGTDTQYFGPGTRLTVL.

The rearrangement links TRBV2 to TRBJ1-2; 10 bases agree with TRBD1. The CDR3 runs to 12 residues. Germline CDR1 SNHLY, CDR2 FYNNEI. V gave up 9 bases and J gave up 5 bases; unmatched junction bases: 3. The CDR3 sequence is CASKDRGYGYTF. CDR3 nucleotides: TGTGCCAGTAAGGACAGGGGGTATGGCTACACCTTC.

The chain couples TRBV6-5 to TRBJ2-3; D remains unclear. The germline CDR1 and CDR2 sequences are MNHEY and SVGAGI. V was shortened by 0 bases and J by 3 bases, with 10 bases between the two germline ends. The CDR3 loop spans 15 amino acids. CDR3 residues: CASSYSKVNTDTQYF. The CDR3 coding sequence is TGTGCCAGCAGTTACTCGAAAGTGAATACAGATACGCAGTATTTT.